Detailed here is one T cell receptor beta chain. The antigen is undetermined. The data derive from a study of cytotoxic CD8 clonotypes in ibrutinib-treated CLL. Whole-study context: Averaging across samples gave roughly 230,000 productive templates and over 85,000 productive rearrangements.

Some clones are missing from TCRdb's copy, which holds only in-frame ones; the method was immunoSEQ multiplex PCR. The data show approximately 130,000 clones, around four fifths seen once. V was pared by 6 bases and J by 3 bases, with 8 bases between. Germline V gene sequence: CDR1 ENHRY, CDR2 SYGVKD. The CDR3 has 12 residues. General study results and limits: Age-matched healthy donor levels were exceeded by baseline clonality, which tracked circulating CD8+ T-cell counts.

Sequences were derived from PBMCs, sampled after 24 months of ibrutinib treatment. This receptor was taken from a human donor with chronic lymphocytic leukemia. The chain uses TRBV10-3 and TRBJ1-2; D is possibly TRBD1 (5 bases). For the CDR3, the DNA is TGTGCCATCAGCCAGACAGACTATGGCTACACCTTC. It codes for CAISQTDYGYTF.